This T cell receptor beta chain was retrieved from a study of CD8+CD57+ T cells in acquired aplastic anemia. Study summary: Across the sorted CD4+ and CD8+ cells, DNA amounts averaged about 3.1 ug. Broader study findings: Shared by patients and controls, fewer than 30 CD8+ CDR3s were abundant in patients.

Both TCR beta VDJ combination and CDR3 sequence profiling were carried out. Genomic DNA was the template for this profiling. TCRdb used MiXCR to reprocess the reads, holding one entry per CDR3 protein. The profile shows approximately 150,000 distinct CDR3 sequences, 70% to 80% of them singletons. Germline assignment: CDR1 SGHTA and CDR2 FQGNSA. The length of the CDR3 is 15 residues. Sequencing involved patients with CD8+CD57+ cell expansion previously shown by flow cytometry. About this clonotype itself: The antigen remains undetermined. Relative to the germline gene, one junction end is altered; a read error may explain this.

The sample comprised sorted CD4+, CD8+, or CD8+CD57+ T cells (not recorded which) from PBMCs. The genes are TRBV7-2 and TRBJ1-2, with D unresolved. The sequence was collected from a human donor with aplastic anemia. The CDR3 nucleotides are TGCGCCAGCAGCCAAGAGACGGGAAATAACTATGGCTACACCTTC. Its protein product is CASSQETGNNYGYTF.